This is a list of T cell receptor beta chains from one sample in a study of blood T cells in healthy people across ages. TCRdb called the 5' RACE reads again in MiXCR, with one record for every CDR3 protein. The table records 1 million or so distinct CDR3 sequences, around 43% of them present only once. Sequencing was carried out using blood. These receptors originate from a woman aged 60-75 years in good health. CDR3s include the opening cysteine and the closing phenylalanine or tryptophan. The D gene is left open where the match is weak. Size is stated for part of the rows, as once, few or many counts, or as a class when the clone is expanded.

j_gene,d_gene,abundance,v_gene,CDR3aa,CDR3nt
TRBJ2-6,NA,NA,TRBV11-2,CASSRALSGANVLTF,TGTGCCAGCAGCCGAGCGCTCTCTGGGGCCAACGTCCTGACTTTC
TRBJ2-3,TRBD1,few,TRBV20-1,CSARDLRTGNTDTQYF,TGCAGTGCTAGAGATCTTAGGACAGGGAACACAGATACGCAGTATTTT
TRBJ2-6,NA,few,TRBV7-9,CASSFGLLGSGANVLTF,TGTGCCAGCAGCTTTGGTTTATTGGGCTCTGGGGCCAACGTCCTGACTTTC
TRBJ2-2,TRBD1,few,TRBV7-6,CASSPAQPHLDRAGELFF,TGTGCCAGCAGCCCAGCGCAGCCCCACCTCGACAGGGCTGGGGAGCTGTTTTTT
TRBJ2-1,TRBD1,NA,TRBV5-4,CASRSRDRDSYNEQFF,TGTGCCAGCAGGTCCCGGGACAGGGATTCCTACAATGAGCAGTTCTTC
TRBJ2-7,TRBD1,NA,TRBV9,CASSLGQGVAYEQYF,TGTGCCAGCAGCCTCGGACAGGGAGTTGCCTACGAGCAGTACTTC
TRBJ2-1,NA,NA,TRBV4-2,CASSQDAAKLRNEQFF,TGTGCCAGCAGCCAAGATGCGGCGAAACTAAGGAATGAGCAGTTCTTC
TRBJ2-1,TRBD2,NA,TRBV12-3/TRBV12-4,CASSLGSGRANEQFF,TGTGCCAGCAGTTTGGGTAGCGGGAGGGCCAATGAGCAGTTCTTC
TRBJ2-1,TRBD1,once,TRBV10-3,CAIKAGTGGRGQFF,TGTGCCATCAAAGCCGGGACAGGGGGTCGGGGGCAGTTCTTC
TRBJ1-2,NA,few,TRBV20-1,CSAKGPGRSYGYTF,TGCAGTGCCAAAGGCCCGGGACGGAGCTATGGCTACACCTTC
TRBJ2-5,NA,few,TRBV6-6,CASSLRPQGGKETQYF,TGTGCCAGCAGCCTAAGGCCGCAGGGTGGGAAAGAGACCCAGTACTTC
TRBJ1-5,NA,few,TRBV15,CATSRESSNQPQHF,TGTGCCACCAGCAGGGAATCCAGCAATCAGCCCCAGCATTTT
TRBJ2-7,NA,few,TRBV3-1,CASSPKRVPYEQYF,TGTGCCAGCAGCCCTAAGAGGGTCCCCTACGAGCAGTACTTC
TRBJ1-5,NA,NA,TRBV20-1,CSASEPGPNQPQHF,TGCAGTGCTAGTGAACCGGGCCCCAATCAGCCCCAGCATTTT
TRBJ1-4,NA,few,TRBV27,CASSLRTGRTNEKLFF,TGTGCCAGCAGTTTACGGACGGGGCGCACTAATGAAAAACTGTTTTTT
TRBJ1-1,NA,NA,TRBV12-3/TRBV12-4,CASSFAQNTEAFF,TGTGCCAGCAGTTTTGCCCAGAACACTGAAGCTTTCTTT
TRBJ2-7,TRBD2,NA,TRBV27,CASSPIAGTNFYEQYF,TGTGCCAGCAGTCCAATAGCGGGGACCAACTTCTACGAGCAGTACTTC
TRBJ2-3,NA,NA,TRBV11-2,CASSRSSRTDTQYF,TGTGCCAGTAGCCGTTCTAGCCGCACAGATACGCAGTATTTT
TRBJ2-5,NA,NA,TRBV3-1,CASSQVGTGVWEETQYF,TGTGCCAGCAGCCAAGTAGGGACCGGGGTTTGGGAAGAGACCCAGTACTTC
TRBJ2-7,NA,many,TRBV27,CASSPGLSYEQYF,TGTGCCAGCAGCCCAGGTTTGTCCTACGAGCAGTACTTC
TRBJ2-1,NA,NA,TRBV12-3/TRBV12-4,CASRIGTLGEQFF,TGTGCCAGCAGAATCGGGACTCTCGGTGAGCAGTTCTTC
TRBJ2-5,TRBD2,NA,TRBV24-1,CATRQSSGSLGETQYF,TGTGCCACTCGGCAGTCTAGCGGGAGCCTGGGGGAGACCCAGTACTTC
TRBJ2-5,NA,NA,TRBV4-2,CASSQDLVTSQETQYF,TGTGCCAGCAGCCAAGATCTGGTGACATCTCAAGAGACCCAGTACTTC
TRBJ2-3,TRBD2,NA,TRBV20-1,CSAFRVAGLADTQYF,TGCAGTGCTTTCCGGGTAGCGGGACTAGCAGATACGCAGTATTTT
TRBJ2-1,TRBD2,many,TRBV4-1,CASSLTSGSGYNEQFF,TGCGCCAGCAGCCTTACTAGCGGGAGTGGCTACAATGAGCAGTTCTTC
TRBJ2-7,NA,NA,TRBV12-3/TRBV12-4,CASKNNGGWNTYEQYF,TGTGCCAGCAAAAACAACGGAGGGTGGAACACCTACGAGCAGTACTTC
TRBJ2-2,TRBD1,few,TRBV11-1,CASSRDRGSTGELFF,TGTGCCAGCAGCCGGGACAGGGGAAGCACCGGGGAGCTGTTTTTT
TRBJ1-6,NA,NA,TRBV15,CATGGREGASDSPPHF,TGTGCCACCGGAGGAAGGGAAGGGGCCTCGGATTCACCCCCCCACTTT
TRBJ2-7,NA,few,TRBV20-1,CSARGTPRYEQYF,TGCAGTGCTAGAGGTACCCCACGTTACGAGCAGTACTTC
TRBJ2-1,TRBD2,NA,TRBV4-1,CASSRSSGRGEETQFF,TGCGCCAGCAGCCGGTCTAGCGGGAGGGGGGAAGAGACCCAGTTCTTC
TRBJ2-3,NA,many,TRBV12-3/TRBV12-4,CASSSGGTDTQYF,TGTGCCAGCAGCTCAGGGGGGACAGATACGCAGTATTTT
TRBJ2-1,NA,few,TRBV11-2,CASSPGSYEQFF,TGTGCCAGCAGCCCGGGGAGCTATGAGCAGTTCTTC
TRBJ1-1,TRBD1,NA,TRBV6-5,CASSSPQRQGYTEAFF,TGTGCCAGCAGTTCGCCACAACGACAGGGGTACACTGAAGCTTTCTTT
TRBJ2-3,TRBD1,NA,TRBV27,CASSIGQGVRSDTQYF,TGTGCCAGCAGTATAGGACAGGGGGTGAGGTCAGATACGCAGTATTTT
TRBJ2-3,TRBD2,NA,TRBV20-1,CSARAGGLNTDTQYF,TGCAGTGCTAGGGCGGGAGGGCTCAACACAGATACGCAGTATTTT
TRBJ2-7,TRBD2,few,TRBV20-1,CSARDLIAGVIYEQYF,TGCAGTGCTAGAGATCTTATAGCGGGAGTCATCTACGAGCAGTACTTC